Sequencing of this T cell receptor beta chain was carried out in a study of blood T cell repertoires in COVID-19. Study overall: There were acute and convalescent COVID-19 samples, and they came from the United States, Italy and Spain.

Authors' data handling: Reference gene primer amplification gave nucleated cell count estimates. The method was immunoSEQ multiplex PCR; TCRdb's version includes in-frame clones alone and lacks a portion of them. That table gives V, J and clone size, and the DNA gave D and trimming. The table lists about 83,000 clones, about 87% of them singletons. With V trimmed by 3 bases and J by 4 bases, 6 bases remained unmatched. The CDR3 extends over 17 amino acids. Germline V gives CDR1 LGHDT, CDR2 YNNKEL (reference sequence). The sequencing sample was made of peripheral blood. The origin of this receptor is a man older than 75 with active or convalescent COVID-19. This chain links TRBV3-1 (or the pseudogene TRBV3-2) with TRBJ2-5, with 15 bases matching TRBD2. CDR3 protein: CASSHGLAGGPRETQYF. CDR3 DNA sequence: TGTGCCAGCAGCCACGGACTAGCGGGAGGGCCGCGAGAGACCCAGTACTTC.